This T cell receptor (beta chain) was identified in a study of PD-1 blockade in classical Hodgkin lymphoma. Regarding the study as a whole: Newly diagnosed patients reportedly trailed healthy donors in baseline TCR diversity. Reasons behind the repertoire differences stay unclear, perhaps disease activity or earlier therapy.

V was pared by 6 bases and J by 0 bases, with 6 bases between. The CDR3 spans 13 residues. Germline values: CDR1 SNHLY, CDR2 FYNNEI. A few counts support this clone. What it binds is not known. Time point denoted: newly diagnosed, previously untreated cHL patient sample. Starting with thawed PBMCs, CD4+ T cells were purified by magnetic negative selection. Comparison used PBMCs from newly diagnosed, untreated classical Hodgkin lymphoma. TCRdb keeps only in-frame clones here, not all; method: immunoSEQ multiplex PCR. Here the sample spans 20,000 to 25,000 clones, roughly 89% being singletons. The sequenced material came from CD4+ T cells from blood. The clonotype originates from a human donor with classical Hodgkin lymphoma. The rearrangement uses TRBV2 and TRBJ2-1; no clear D gene. The CDR3 DNA sequence: TGTGCCAGCAGAATCAGCTCCTACAATGAGCAGTTCTTC. It yields the protein CASRISSYNEQFF. Full variable domain (remainder filled in from reference TRBV2 and TRBJ2-1): EPEVTQTPSHQVTQMGQEVILRCVPISNHLYFYWYRQILGQKVEFLVSFYNNEISEKSEIFDDQFSVERPDGSNFTLKIRSTKLEDSAMYFCASRISSYNEQFFGPGTRLTVL.